The rows below give T cell receptor beta chains drawn from one sample of a study of T cell changes during pregnancy in multiple sclerosis. Measured with immunoSEQ multiplex PCR; TCRdb has only the in-frame clones, and not every one. The repertoire includes about 69,000 clones, over 75% of them detected once, and about 0.3% sits in the top ten. The sample here was CD4+ T cells from peripheral blood mononuclear cells, taken in the third trimester of pregnancy. These receptors were taken from a female donor in good health, enrolled as a control in a pregnancy study. CDR3s include the opening cysteine and the closing phenylalanine or tryptophan. The order of the fields is V gene, clone size, D gene, J gene, CDR3 protein, CDR3 DNA. D genes are given only for firm matches. A row's size may be missing; if present it is once, few, many or a size class.

v_call: TRBV14
clone_size: -
d_call: -
j_call: TRBJ2-1
cdr3_aa: CASSQRVSGAGEQFF
cdr3_nt: TGTGCCAGCAGCCAACGCGTATCGGGCGCGGGTGAGCAGTTCTTC

v_call: TRBV30
clone_size: -
d_call: -
j_call: TRBJ1-2
cdr3_aa: CAWTEQEGFGYTF
cdr3_nt: TGTGCCTGGACCGAGCAGGAGGGGTTTGGCTACACCTTC

v_call: TRBV19
clone_size: -
d_call: TRBD1
j_call: TRBJ1-2
cdr3_aa: CASSNSGQGIGYTF
cdr3_nt: TGTGCCAGTAGTAACTCGGGACAGGGGATCGGCTACACCTTC

v_call: TRBV27
clone_size: -
d_call: TRBD1
j_call: TRBJ1-5
cdr3_aa: CASSRQGILPQHF
cdr3_nt: TGTGCCAGCAGCAGACAGGGAATATTGCCCCAGCATTTT

v_call: TRBV7-9
clone_size: -
d_call: TRBD1
j_call: TRBJ1-5
cdr3_aa: CASSPGQGNNEPQHF
cdr3_nt: TGTGCCAGCAGCCCCGGACAGGGAAATAATGAGCCCCAGCATTTT

v_call: TRBV5-6
clone_size: -
d_call: -
j_call: TRBJ1-2
cdr3_aa: CASSLLDSSNYGYTF
cdr3_nt: TGTGCCAGCAGCTTACTGGACAGCTCTAACTATGGCTACACCTTC

v_call: TRBV21-1
clone_size: -
d_call: -
j_call: TRBJ1-1
cdr3_aa: CASSGSDRVRTEAFF
cdr3_nt: TGTGCCAGCAGCGGTTCAGACAGGGTCCGGACTGAAGCTTTCTTT

v_call: TRBV30
clone_size: -
d_call: -
j_call: TRBJ2-1
cdr3_aa: CAWRLLASINEQFF
cdr3_nt: TGTGCCTGGAGACTGTTAGCGAGTATCAATGAGCAGTTCTTC

v_call: TRBV30
clone_size: once
d_call: -
j_call: TRBJ1-1
cdr3_aa: CAWSERVPPEAFF
cdr3_nt: TGTGCCTGGAGTGAGCGGGTACCCCCTGAAGCTTTCTTT

v_call: TRBV16
clone_size: -
d_call: -
j_call: TRBJ2-3
cdr3_aa: CASSDRAGSTDTQYF
cdr3_nt: TGTGCCAGCAGCGATCGGGCGGGGAGCACAGATACGCAGTATTTT